The 24 T cell receptor beta chains listed next were all sequenced from one sample in a study of cytomegalovirus exposure and HLA in healthy donors. The PCR had 60 Vbeta and 13 Jbeta primers. Repertoires were generated with immunoSEQ multiplex PCR, while TCRdb's copy carries only in-frame clones and drops some. The repertoire consists of around 200,000 clones, with roughly 73% occurring once and the leading ten covering roughly 3%. Source material: PBMCs. The origin of the receptors is a female donor in good health and CMV-seronegative.

The chain carries TRBV5-1 and TRBJ2-2; TRBD2 might be the D (6 bases). The germline V and J ends were trimmed by 4 bases and 1 base, with 14 bases remaining between them. The CDR3 contains 16 residues. Germline lookup yields CDR1 SGHRS and CDR2 YFSETQ. The CDR3 sequence: CASSTAPGLNTGELFF. The CDR3 DNA reads TGCGCCAGCAGCACGGCCCCGGGACTGAACACCGGGGAGCTGTTTTTT.

The rearrangement joins TRBV19 to TRBJ1-6; D is perhaps TRBD1 (6 bases). Germline V gives CDR1 LNHDA, CDR2 SQIVND (reference sequence). V gave up 5 bases and J gave up 5 bases, with 13 bases separating them. The length of the CDR3 is 15 residues. The DNA of the CDR3 is TGTGCCAGTAGTCCGACGGGGGGGCATAATTCACCCCTCCACTTT. Residues: CASSPTGGHNSPLHF.

V is TRBV30 and J is TRBJ2-5; 8 nucleotides agree with TRBD2. CDR1 and CDR2 from the germline V gene are GTSNPN and SVGIG (reference sequence). The CDR3 spans 15 residues. V shed 4 bases, J shed 5 bases, and the junction held 12 bases outside the gene matches. CDR3 DNA: TGTGCCTGGACCCCCGGGGGGGCAGGTTACGAGACCCAGTACTTC. Protein sequence: CAWTPGGAGYETQYF.

The rearrangement uses TRBV28 and TRBJ1-6; perhaps TRBD1 as D (6 bases). The CDR3 has 16 amino acids. Germline V gene lookup returns CDR1 MDHEN and CDR2 SYDVKM. Trimming took 1 base from V and 3 from J, leaving 10 bases between them. CDR3 residues: CASSLLAGDYNSPLHF. DNA for the CDR3: TGTGCCAGCAGTTTATTGGCAGGGGACTATAATTCACCCCTCCACTTT.

CDR3 amino acids: CASTFDRYVVNTEAFF. The CDR3 DNA follows: TGTGCCAGTACCTTCGACAGGTACGTCGTGAACACTGAAGCTTTCTTT. The chain is built from TRBV19 and TRBJ1-1; the D gene is possibly TRBD1 (6 bases). With 7 bases removed from V and 0 bases from J, the gap between germline ends came to 18 bases. Germline V gives CDR1 LNHDA, CDR2 SQIVND (reference sequence). This CDR3 is built from 16 residues.

The J gene is TRBJ2-7, the V gene TRBV11-1, with D perhaps TRBD2 (6 bases). Trimming left V 5 bases short and J 0 bases short, with 11 bases between. In germline, CDR1 is SGHAT, CDR2 FQDESV (reference sequence). This CDR3 is built from 14 residues. CDR3 amino acids: CASSGGALSYEQYF. The CDR3 coding sequence is TGTGCCAGCAGCGGCGGGGCCCTCTCCTACGAGCAGTACTTC. The variable domain in full, completed from reference TRBV11-1 and TRBJ2-7, reads EAEVAQSPRYKITEKSQAVAFWCDPISGHATLYWYRQILGQGPELLVQFQDESVVDDSQLPKDRFSAERLKGVDSTLKIQPAELGDSAMYLCASSGGALSYEQYFGPGTRLTVT.

The chain combines TRBV18 with TRBJ1-1; D gene unclear. V lost 6 bases and J lost 4, with 12 bases in between. Germline V lookup: CDR1 KGHSH, CDR2 LQKENI. The CDR3 sequence is 13 residues long. CDR3 in DNA: TGTGCCAGCTCCCAAGAGGAGGGCACTGAAGCTTTCTTT. It yields the protein CASSQEEGTEAFF. The full variable domain, completed using reference TRBV18 and TRBJ1-1, is NAGVMQNPRHLVRRRGQEARLRCSPMKGHSHVYWYRQLPEEGLKFMVYLQKENIIDESGMPKERFSAEFPKEGPSILRIQQVVRGDSAAYFCASSQEEGTEAFFGQGTRLTVV.

V usage is TRBV19 and J usage is TRBJ1-1; D not certain. The CDR3 has 12 amino acids. Germline lookup yields CDR1 LNHDA and CDR2 SQIVND (reference sequence). Trimming removed 5 bases at V and 6 bases at J, with 10 bases between. The chain's CDR3 is CASSSGGPEAFF. The DNA of the CDR3 is TGTGCCAGTAGTTCGGGAGGCCCTGAAGCTTTCTTT.

This clone was picked up a small number of times. The chain recombines TRBV28 with TRBJ1-6, with TRBD1 as a possible D gene (5 bases). Germline CDR1 and CDR2: MDHEN and SYDVKM. V lost 3 bases, J lost 6 bases, and 15 bases lay in between. CDR3 size: 16 residues. CDR3 DNA: TGTGCCAGCAGTTTGCAGACAGACCAGTTTAATTCACCCCTCCACTTT. Translating it yields CASSLQTDQFNSPLHF.

The J gene is TRBJ2-1, the V gene TRBV6-5, with 9 bases identical to TRBD2. The V segment lost 5 bases and the J segment 4 bases; nucleotides outside the gene matches: 6. The CDR3 consists of 15 residues. Germline V gene data show CDR1 as MNHEY and CDR2 as SVGAGI. CDR3 sequence: CASSLGGRAYNEQFF. The CDR3 nucleotides are TGTGCCAGCAGTCTCGGCGGGAGGGCTTACAATGAGCAGTTCTTC.

This clone was seen a few times. The chain carries TRBV28 and TRBJ1-4; D might be TRBD1 (5 bases). V dropped 5 bases and J dropped 5 bases, with 12 bases sitting between them. This CDR3 is built from 14 residues. CDR1 is MDHEN, CDR2 SYDVKM, per germline. This CDR3 reads CASSTTGENEKLFF. The CDR3 nucleotides are TGTGCCAGCAGTACTACGGGGGAGAATGAAAAACTGTTTTTT.

The chain's CDR3 is CASSYSVGETYEQYF. CDR3 DNA sequence: TGTGCCAGCAGTTACTCAGTGGGCGAAACCTACGAGCAGTACTTC. This sequence joins TRBV6-5 and TRBJ2-7; D unresolved. CDR1 and CDR2 from the germline V gene are MNHEY and SVGAGI. The CDR3 extends over 15 amino acids. V was pared by 0 bases and J by 2 bases, with 11 bases between.

The gene calls are TRBV4-3 and TRBJ2-5; D might be TRBD2 (7 bases). Trimming pared 3 bases from V and 4 bases from J, leaving 9 bases between. CDR1 is LGHNA, CDR2 YSLEER, per germline. This CDR3 is 13 amino acids long. The CDR3 sequence: CASSQGGAETQYF. Written as DNA, the CDR3 is TGCGCCAGCAGCCAGGGGGGGGCAGAGACCCAGTACTTC.

The V and J genes are TRBV5-6 and TRBJ2-3; the match to TRBD2 covers 12 bases. J was trimmed by 3 bases and V by 4 bases; bases with no gene match: 12. CDR1 and CDR2 (germline): SGHDT, YYEEEE. This CDR3 contains 18 residues. The CDR3 nucleotides are TGTGCCAGCAGCATTGAGACTAGCGGGAGCTCCCCTACAGATACGCAGTATTTT. Protein sequence: CASSIETSGSSPTDTQYF.

The V call is TRBV28, the J call TRBJ1-1; D remains unclear. Germline V gene data show CDR1 as MDHEN and CDR2 as SYDVKM. The CDR3 runs 14 residues. The ends were cut back, 5 bases at V and 6 bases at J, with 16 bases in the middle. The CDR3 region has the DNA TGTGCCAGCAGTCCCCGCCAGGTGGGTTCTGAAGCTTTCTTT. Translating gives CASSPRQVGSEAFF.

The chain couples TRBV5-8 to TRBJ2-2, with 11 positions matching TRBD2. Germline lookup yields CDR1 SGHTS and CDR2 YDEGEE. The junction had 16 bases not matched to a gene; V was cut back by 4 bases and J by 5 bases. The length of the CDR3 is 19 residues. The CDR3 DNA sequence: TGTGCCAGCAGCAGGACCGGGACTAGCGGCGCCCGGGGGACCGGGGAGCTGTTTTTT. Translated, it gives CASSRTGTSGARGTGELFF.

The CDR3 region is CASSNRGARGKQPQHF. CDR3 bases: TGTGCCAGTAGTAACAGGGGAGCTCGGGGGAAACAGCCCCAGCATTTT. This chain joins TRBV19 and TRBJ1-5; TRBD1 matches at 7 bases. The V gene's germline CDR1 is LNHDA and CDR2 SQIVND (reference sequence). Germline trimming cut 4 bases from V and 7 bases from J; bases unmatched to any gene: 13. The CDR3 is 16 residues long.

J is TRBJ2-3 and V is TRBV7-2; 11 nucleotides line up with TRBD2. The J segment lost 0 bases and the V segment lost 3 bases, leaving 2 bases of the junction unmatched. CDR3 length: 16 residues. CDR1 and CDR2 (germline): SGHTA, FQGNSA. The CDR3 DNA reads as TGTGCCAGCAGCTTTTCTAGCGGGGGGAGCACAGATACGCAGTATTTT. Protein: CASSFSSGGSTDTQYF.

The chain uses TRBV11-1 and TRBJ2-7, with TRBD1 identical over 10 bases. V lost 2 bases and J lost 5; bases outside the gene matches: 12. This CDR3 spans 17 amino acids. Germline CDR1 and CDR2: SGHAT and FQDESV (reference sequence). Here the CDR3 reads CASSLKQLRDRGDEQYF. The DNA of the CDR3 is TGTGCCAGCAGCTTAAAACAGCTCCGGGACAGGGGAGACGAGCAGTACTTC.

V is TRBV10-3 and J is TRBJ1-4; D possibly corresponds to TRBD1 (6 bases). Trimming took 0 bases from V and 8 from J, leaving 13 bases between them. The germline V gene has CDR1 ENHRY and CDR2 SYGVKD. There are 15 residues in the CDR3. The CDR3 DNA follows: TGTGCCATCAGTGAGTCTGGAGGGGGGGAAGAAAAACTGTTTTTT. Its translation: CAISESGGGEEKLFF.

This clone appeared once. The chain couples TRBV7-6 to TRBJ1-1, with D tentatively TRBD1 (6 bases). The CDR3 totals 14 residues. Germline V gene lookup returns CDR1 SGHVS and CDR2 FNYEAQ. V was trimmed by 5 bases and J by 0 bases, leaving 10 bases between them. The CDR3 coding sequence is TGTGCCAGCAGCCCGGGACAAGTGAACACTGAAGCTTTCTTT. This translates into CASSPGQVNTEAFF.

V usage is TRBV19 and J usage is TRBJ2-5, with 8 bases aligning to TRBD1. The length of the CDR3 is 14 residues. The germline CDR1 and CDR2 sequences are LNHDA and SQIVND (reference sequence). The V gene end was trimmed by 5 bases and the J gene end by 0 bases; junction bases not matched to a gene: 2. CDR3 nucleotides: TGTGCCAGTAGTCAGGACAGGGACCAAGAGACCCAGTACTTC. This encodes CASSQDRDQETQYF.

The chain recombines TRBV30 with TRBJ2-2; 9 positions agree with TRBD2. Unmatched junction bases numbered 7, after V lost 2 bases and J lost 0 bases. The CDR3 has 17 amino acids. CDR1 is GTSNPN, CDR2 SVGIG, per germline (reference sequence). CDR3 loop: CAWSPDSGGPNTGELFF. As DNA, the CDR3 is TGTGCCTGGAGTCCAGATAGCGGGGGACCGAACACCGGGGAGCTGTTTTTT.

This clone has more than one count but fewer than ten. The chain couples TRBV7-9 to TRBJ2-7, with D unresolved. V was shortened by 4 bases and J by 5 bases, with 24 bases between the two germline ends. The CDR3 sequence is 17 residues long. In germline, CDR1 is SEHNR, CDR2 FQNEAQ (reference sequence). CDR3: CASSSQTYTRLYHEQYF. For the CDR3, the DNA is TGTGCCAGCAGCTCCCAAACGTATACGAGGTTATACCACGAGCAGTACTTC.